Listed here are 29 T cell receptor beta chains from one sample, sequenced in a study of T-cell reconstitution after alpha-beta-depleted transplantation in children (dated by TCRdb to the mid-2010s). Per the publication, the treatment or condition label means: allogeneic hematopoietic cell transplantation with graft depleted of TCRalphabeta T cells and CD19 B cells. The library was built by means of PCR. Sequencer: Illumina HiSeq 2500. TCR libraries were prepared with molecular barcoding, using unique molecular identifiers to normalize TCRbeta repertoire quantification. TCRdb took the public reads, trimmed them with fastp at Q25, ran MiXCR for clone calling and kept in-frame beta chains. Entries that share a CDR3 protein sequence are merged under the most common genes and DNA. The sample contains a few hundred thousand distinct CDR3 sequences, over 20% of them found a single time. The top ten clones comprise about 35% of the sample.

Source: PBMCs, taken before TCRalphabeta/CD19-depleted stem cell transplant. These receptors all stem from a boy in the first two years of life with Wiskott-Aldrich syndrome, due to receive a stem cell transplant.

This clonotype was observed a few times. CDR3 sequence (DNA): TGCGCCAGCAGCCCTGACGTCGCAGCCTCAGATACGCAGTATTTT. It is translated as CASSPDVAASDTQYF. The rearrangement links TRBV4-1 to TRBJ2-3, with no clear D. Trimming removed 4 bases at V and 4 bases at J, with 15 bases between. Germline V CDR1 and CDR2: MGHRA, YSYEKL. There are 15 residues in the CDR3.

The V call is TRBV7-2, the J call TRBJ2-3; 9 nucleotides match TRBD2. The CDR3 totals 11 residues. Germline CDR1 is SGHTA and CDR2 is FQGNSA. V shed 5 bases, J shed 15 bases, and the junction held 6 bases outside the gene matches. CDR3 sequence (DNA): TGTGCCAGCAGCCTCGGGACTAGCTTATATTTT. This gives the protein CASSLGTSLYF.

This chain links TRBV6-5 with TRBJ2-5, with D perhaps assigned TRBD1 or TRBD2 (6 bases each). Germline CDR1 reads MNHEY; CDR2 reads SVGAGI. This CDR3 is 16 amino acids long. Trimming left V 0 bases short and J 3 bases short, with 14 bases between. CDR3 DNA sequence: TGTGCCAGCAGTTACTCATTAGGGGGAGGAGAAGAGACCCAGTACTTC. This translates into CASSYSLGGGEETQYF.

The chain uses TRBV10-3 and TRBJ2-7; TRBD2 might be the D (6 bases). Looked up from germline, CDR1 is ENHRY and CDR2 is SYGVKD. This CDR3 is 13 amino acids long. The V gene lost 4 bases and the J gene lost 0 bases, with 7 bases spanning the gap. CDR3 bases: TGTGCCATCAGTGGACTAGGCTCCTACGAGCAGTACTTC. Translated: CAISGLGSYEQYF.

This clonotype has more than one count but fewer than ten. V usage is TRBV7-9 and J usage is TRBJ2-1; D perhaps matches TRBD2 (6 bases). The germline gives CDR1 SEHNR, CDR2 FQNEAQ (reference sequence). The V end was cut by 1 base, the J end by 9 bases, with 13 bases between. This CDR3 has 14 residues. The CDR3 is CASSLGRGGGEQFF. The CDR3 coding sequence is TGTGCCAGCAGCTTAGGGCGGGGAGGAGGTGAGCAGTTCTTC.

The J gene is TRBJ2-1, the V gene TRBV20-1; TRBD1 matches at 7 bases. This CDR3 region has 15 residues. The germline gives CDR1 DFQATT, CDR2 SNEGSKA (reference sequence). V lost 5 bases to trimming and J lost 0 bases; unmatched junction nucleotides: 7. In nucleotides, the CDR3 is TGCAGTGCTTTAAACCGGGACAGCTCCTACAATGAGCAGTTCTTC. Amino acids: CSALNRDSSYNEQFF.

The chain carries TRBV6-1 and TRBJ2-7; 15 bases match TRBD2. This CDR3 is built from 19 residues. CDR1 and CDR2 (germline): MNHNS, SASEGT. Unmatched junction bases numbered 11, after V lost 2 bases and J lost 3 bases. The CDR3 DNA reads TGTGCCAGCAGTGAAAACCCGGGACTAGCGGGAGGAAGGCACTACGAGCAGTACTTC. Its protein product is CASSENPGLAGGRHYEQYF.

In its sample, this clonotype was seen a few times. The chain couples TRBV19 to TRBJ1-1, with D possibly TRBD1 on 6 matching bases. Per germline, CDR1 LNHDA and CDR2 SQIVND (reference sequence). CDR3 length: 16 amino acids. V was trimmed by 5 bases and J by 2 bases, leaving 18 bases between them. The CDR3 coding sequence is TGTGCCAGTAGTCGACCCCGGACAGCTATAAACACTGAAGCTTTCTTT. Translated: CASSRPRTAINTEAFF. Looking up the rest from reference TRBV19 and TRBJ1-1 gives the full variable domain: DGGITQSPKYLFRKEGQNVTLSCEQNLNHDAMYWYRQDPGQGLRLIYYSQIVNDFQKGDIAEGYSVSREKKESFPLTVTSAQKNPTAFYLCASSRPRTAINTEAFFGQGTRLTVV.

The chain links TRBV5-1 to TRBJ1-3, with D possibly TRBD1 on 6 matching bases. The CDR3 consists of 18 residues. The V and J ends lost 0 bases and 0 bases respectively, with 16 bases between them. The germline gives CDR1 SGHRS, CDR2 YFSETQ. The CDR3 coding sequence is TGCGCCAGCAGCTTGGGAGACTTACGGACAGCCTCTGGAAACACCATATATTTT. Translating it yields CASSLGDLRTASGNTIYF.

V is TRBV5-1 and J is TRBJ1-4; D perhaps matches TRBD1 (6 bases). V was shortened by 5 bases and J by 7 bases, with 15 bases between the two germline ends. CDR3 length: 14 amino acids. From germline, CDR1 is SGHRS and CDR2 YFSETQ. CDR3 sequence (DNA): TGCGCCAGCAGTACGGGACAAACCGCTGAAAAACTGTTTTTT. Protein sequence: CASSTGQTAEKLFF.

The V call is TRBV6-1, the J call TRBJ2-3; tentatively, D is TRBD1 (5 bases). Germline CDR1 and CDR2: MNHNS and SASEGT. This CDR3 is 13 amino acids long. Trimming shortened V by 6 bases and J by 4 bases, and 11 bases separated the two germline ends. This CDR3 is CASSPQGSDTQYF. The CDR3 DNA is TGTGCCAGCAGCCCCCAGGGTTCAGATACGCAGTATTTT.

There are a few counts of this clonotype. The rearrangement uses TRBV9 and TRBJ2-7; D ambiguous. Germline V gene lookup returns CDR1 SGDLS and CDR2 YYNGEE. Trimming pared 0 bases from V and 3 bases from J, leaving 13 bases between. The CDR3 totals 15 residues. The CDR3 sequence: CASSVGSGGNYEQYF. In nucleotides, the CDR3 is TGTGCCAGCAGCGTAGGGTCGGGTGGGAACTACGAGCAGTACTTC.

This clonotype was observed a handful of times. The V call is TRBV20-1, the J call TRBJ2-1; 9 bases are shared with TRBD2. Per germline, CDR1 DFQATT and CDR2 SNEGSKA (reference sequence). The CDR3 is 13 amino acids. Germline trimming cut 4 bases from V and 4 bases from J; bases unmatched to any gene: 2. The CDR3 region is CSATGLAYNEQFF. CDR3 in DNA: TGCAGTGCTACGGGACTAGCATACAATGAGCAGTTCTTC.

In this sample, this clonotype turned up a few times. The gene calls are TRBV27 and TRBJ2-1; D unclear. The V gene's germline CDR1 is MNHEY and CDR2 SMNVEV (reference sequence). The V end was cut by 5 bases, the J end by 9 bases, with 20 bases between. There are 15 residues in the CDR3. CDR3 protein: CASSRQTTVSTEQFF. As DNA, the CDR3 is TGTGCCAGCAGTCGTCAAACAACCGTTAGCACTGAGCAGTTCTTC.

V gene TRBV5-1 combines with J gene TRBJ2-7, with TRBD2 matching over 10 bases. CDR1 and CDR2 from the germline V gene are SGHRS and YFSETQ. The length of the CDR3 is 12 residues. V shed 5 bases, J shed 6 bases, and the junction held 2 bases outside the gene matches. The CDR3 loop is CASRWTSGEQYF. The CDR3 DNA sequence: TGCGCCAGCAGATGGACTAGCGGCGAGCAGTACTTC.

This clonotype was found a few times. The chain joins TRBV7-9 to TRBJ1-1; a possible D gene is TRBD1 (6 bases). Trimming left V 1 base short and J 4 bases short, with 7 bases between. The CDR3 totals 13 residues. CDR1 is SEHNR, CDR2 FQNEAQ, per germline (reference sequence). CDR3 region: CASSLGGPTEAFF. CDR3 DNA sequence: TGTGCCAGCAGCTTAGGGGGGCCCACTGAAGCTTTCTTT.

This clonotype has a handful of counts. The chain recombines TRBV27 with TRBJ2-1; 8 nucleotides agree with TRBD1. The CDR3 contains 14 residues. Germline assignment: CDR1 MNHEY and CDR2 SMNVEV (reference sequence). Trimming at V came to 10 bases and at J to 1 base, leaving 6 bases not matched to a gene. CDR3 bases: TGTGCCACTAACAGGGGGAGATCCTACAATGAGCAGTTCTTC. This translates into CATNRGRSYNEQFF.

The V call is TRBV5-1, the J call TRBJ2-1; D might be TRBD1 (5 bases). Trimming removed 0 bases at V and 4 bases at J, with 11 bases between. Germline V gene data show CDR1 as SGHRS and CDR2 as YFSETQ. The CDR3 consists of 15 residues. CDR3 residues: CASSLGSGYYNEQFF. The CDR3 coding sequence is TGCGCCAGCAGCTTGGGGTCAGGGTATTACAATGAGCAGTTCTTC.

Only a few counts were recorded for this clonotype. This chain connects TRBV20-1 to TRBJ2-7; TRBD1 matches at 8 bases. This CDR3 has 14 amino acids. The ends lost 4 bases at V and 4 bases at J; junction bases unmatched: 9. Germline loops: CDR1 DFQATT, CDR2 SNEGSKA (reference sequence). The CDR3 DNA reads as TGCAGTGCTACACAAGGTCAGGGGGCGTACGAGCAGTACTTC. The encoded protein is CSATQGQGAYEQYF.

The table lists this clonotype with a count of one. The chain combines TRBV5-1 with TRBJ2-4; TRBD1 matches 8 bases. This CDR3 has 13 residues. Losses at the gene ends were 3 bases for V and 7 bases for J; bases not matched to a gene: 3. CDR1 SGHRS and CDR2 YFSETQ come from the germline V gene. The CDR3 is CASSSGGRNIQYF. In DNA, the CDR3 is TGCGCCAGCAGCTCAGGGGGCAGGAACATTCAGTACTTC. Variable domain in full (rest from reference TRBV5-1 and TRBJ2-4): KAGVTQTPRYLIKTRGQQVTLSCSPISGHRSVSWYQQTPGQGLQFLFEYFSETQRNKGNFPGRFSGRQFSNSRSEMNVSTLELGDSALYLCASSSGGRNIQYFGAGTRLSVL.

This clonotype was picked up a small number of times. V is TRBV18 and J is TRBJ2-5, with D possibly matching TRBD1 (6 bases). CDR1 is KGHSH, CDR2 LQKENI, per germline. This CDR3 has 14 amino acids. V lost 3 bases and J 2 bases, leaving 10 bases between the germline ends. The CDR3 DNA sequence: TGTGCCAGCTCACCCCTGGACAGACAAGAGACCCAGTACTTC. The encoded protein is CASSPLDRQETQYF.

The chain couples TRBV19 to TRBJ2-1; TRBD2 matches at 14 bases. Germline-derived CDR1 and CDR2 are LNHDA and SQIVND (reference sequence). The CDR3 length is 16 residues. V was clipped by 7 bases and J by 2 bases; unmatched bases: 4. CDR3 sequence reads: CASKGLAGGPYNEQFF. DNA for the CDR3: TGTGCCAGTAAAGGACTAGCGGGAGGCCCCTACAATGAGCAGTTCTTC.

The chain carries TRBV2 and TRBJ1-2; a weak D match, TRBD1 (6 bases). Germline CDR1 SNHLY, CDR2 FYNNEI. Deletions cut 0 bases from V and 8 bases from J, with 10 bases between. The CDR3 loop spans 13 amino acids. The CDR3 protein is CASSEAYREGYTF. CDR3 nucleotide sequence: TGTGCCAGCAGTGAAGCCTACAGGGAAGGCTACACCTTC.

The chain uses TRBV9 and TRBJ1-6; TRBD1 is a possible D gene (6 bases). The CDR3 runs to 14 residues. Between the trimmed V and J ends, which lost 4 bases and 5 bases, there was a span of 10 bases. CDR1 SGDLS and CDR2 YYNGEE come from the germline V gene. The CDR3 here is CASSINRDNSPLHF. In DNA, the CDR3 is TGTGCCAGCAGCATTAACAGGGATAATTCACCCCTCCACTTT.

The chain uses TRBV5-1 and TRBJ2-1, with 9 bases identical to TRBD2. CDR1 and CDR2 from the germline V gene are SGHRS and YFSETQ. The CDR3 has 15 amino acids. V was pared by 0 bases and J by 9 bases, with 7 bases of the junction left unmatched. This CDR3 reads CASSLGSGSGSEQFF. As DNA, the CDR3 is TGCGCCAGCAGCTTGGGTAGCGGGAGTGGCAGTGAGCAGTTCTTC.

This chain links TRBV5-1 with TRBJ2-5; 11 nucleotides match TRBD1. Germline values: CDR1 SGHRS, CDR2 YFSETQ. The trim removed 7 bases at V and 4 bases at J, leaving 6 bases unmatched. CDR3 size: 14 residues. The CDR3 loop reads CASALDRGLETQYF. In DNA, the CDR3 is TGCGCCAGCGCCTTGGACAGGGGGCTAGAGACCCAGTACTTC. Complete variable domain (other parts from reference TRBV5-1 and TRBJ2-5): KAGVTQTPRYLIKTRGQQVTLSCSPISGHRSVSWYQQTPGQGLQFLFEYFSETQRNKGNFPGRFSGRQFSNSRSEMNVSTLELGDSALYLCASALDRGLETQYFGPGTRLLVL.

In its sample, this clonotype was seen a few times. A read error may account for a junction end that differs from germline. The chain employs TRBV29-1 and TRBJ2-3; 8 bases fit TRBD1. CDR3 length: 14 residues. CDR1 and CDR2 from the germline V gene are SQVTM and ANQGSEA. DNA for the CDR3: TGCAGCGTCGAAGGACAGGGATTAAAAGATACGCAGTATTTT. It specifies CSVEGQGLKDTQYF.

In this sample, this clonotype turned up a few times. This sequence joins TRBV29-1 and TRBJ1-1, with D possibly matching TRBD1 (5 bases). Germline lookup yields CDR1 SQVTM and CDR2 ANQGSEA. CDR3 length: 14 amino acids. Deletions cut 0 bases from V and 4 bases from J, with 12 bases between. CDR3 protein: CSVEDLGGPTEAFF. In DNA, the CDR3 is TGCAGCGTTGAAGATCTGGGGGGTCCCACTGAAGCTTTCTTT.

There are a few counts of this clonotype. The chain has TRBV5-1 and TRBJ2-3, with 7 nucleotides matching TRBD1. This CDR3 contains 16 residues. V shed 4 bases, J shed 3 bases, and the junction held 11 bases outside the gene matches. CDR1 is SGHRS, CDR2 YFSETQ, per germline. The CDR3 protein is CASSRDRVGLTDTQYF. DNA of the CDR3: TGCGCCAGCAGCAGAGACAGGGTAGGGTTGACAGATACGCAGTATTTT.